The 20 T cell receptor beta chains given below trace back to one sample, sequenced in a study of OX40 agonist ivuxolimab in advanced cancers. Assay: immunoSEQ multiplex PCR; the TCRdb copy retains only in-frame clones and omits some. The sample yields about 31,000 clones, about 88% seen once. The starting material was CD4+ or CD8+ T cells sorted from blood, obtained in a trial of the OX40 agonist ivuxolimab. Receptors were obtained from an adult with an advanced solid tumor such as melanoma, head and neck, liver or kidney cancer.

This clone is deemed medium-sized. The CDR3 reads CASSLTLTGVDGYTF. The CDR3 DNA sequence: TGTGCCAGCAGTTTAACCCTTACAGGGGTGGATGGCTACACCTTC. This chain connects TRBV27 to TRBJ1-2; TRBD1 matches at 7 bases. Germline trimming cut 2 bases from V and 6 bases from J; bases unmatched to any gene: 9. Germline-derived CDR1 and CDR2 are MNHEY and SMNVEV (reference sequence). The CDR3 contains 15 residues.

The rearrangement uses TRBV10-2 and TRBJ1-3; TRBD1 might be the D (5 bases). The germline gives CDR1 WSHSY, CDR2 SAAADI. CDR3 length equals 15 residues. V was shortened by 3 bases and J by 2 bases, with 11 bases between the two germline ends. CDR3 DNA sequence: TGCGCCAGCAGTGACTCCACGGGGGCTGGAAACACCATATATTTT. It specifies CASSDSTGAGNTIYF.

The chain couples TRBV7-3 to TRBJ2-1, with TRBD2 identical over 11 bases. CDR3 length equals 15 residues. With V trimmed by 5 bases and J by 7 bases, 7 bases remained unmatched. Germline V lookup: CDR1 SGHTA, CDR2 FQGTGA. The CDR3 nucleotides are TGTGCCAGCAGCGTAGCGGGAGGGCCTCAGAATGAGCAGTTCTTC. Its translation: CASSVAGGPQNEQFF.

This chain connects TRBV9 to TRBJ2-3; 7 nucleotides align to TRBD2. Trimming at V came to 0 bases and at J to 4 bases, leaving 2 bases not matched to a gene. Per the germline V gene, CDR1 is SGDLS and CDR2 is YYNGEE. CDR3 size: 14 residues. Here the CDR3 reads CASSVESGADTQYF. The CDR3 nucleotides read TGTGCCAGCAGCGTAGAGAGCGGGGCAGATACGCAGTATTTT. Combining the CDR3 with reference TRBV9 and TRBJ2-3 gives the whole variable domain DSGVTQTPKHLITATGQRVTLRCSPRSGDLSVYWYQQSLDQGLQFLIQYYNGEERAKGNILERFSAQQFPDLHSELNLSSLELGDSALYFCASSVESGADTQYFGPGTRLTVL.

This rearrangement joins TRBV28 to TRBJ2-7; D possibly corresponds to TRBD1 (5 bases). V was trimmed by 2 bases and J by 2 bases, leaving 10 bases between them. CDR1 and CDR2 (germline): MDHEN, SYDVKM. The CDR3 spans 14 residues. CDR3 bases: TGTGCCAGCAGTTTAGACAGCAGACCCTACGAGCAGTACTTC. This encodes CASSLDSRPYEQYF.

The chain has TRBV7-8 and TRBJ2-1; TRBD2 matches at 10 bases. This CDR3 comprises 15 residues. V shed 1 base and J 5 bases; nucleotides not matched to a gene: 2. CDR1 and CDR2 from the germline V gene are SGHVS and FQNEAQ. The CDR3 region is CASSLELAGNNEQFF. The CDR3 DNA is TGTGCCAGCAGCTTAGAACTAGCGGGAAACAATGAGCAGTTCTTC.

This chain joins TRBV6-1 and TRBJ2-7, with 9 bases matching TRBD2. Germline V CDR1 and CDR2: MNHNS, SASEGT. There are 15 residues in the CDR3. Trimming removed 1 base from V and 5 bases from J; junction bases left unmatched: 6. CDR3 bases: TGTGCCAGCAGTGAAGATGGTAGCGGGAGCAACGAGCAGTACTTC. Its translation: CASSEDGSGSNEQYF.

V usage is TRBV5-1 and J usage is TRBJ1-1; 9 nucleotides line up with TRBD1. This CDR3 contains 16 residues. V trimming: 4 bases; J trimming: 4 bases; junction bases outside the gene matches: 11. Germline V CDR1 and CDR2: SGHRS, YFSETQ. The CDR3 is CASSDRDREMSTEAFF. The CDR3 nucleotides are TGCGCCAGCAGCGACCGGGACAGGGAGATGAGCACTGAAGCTTTCTTT.

The genes are TRBV19 and TRBJ2-1, with 10 bases identical to TRBD2. The CDR3 length is 21 residues. CDR1 and CDR2 (germline): LNHDA, SQIVND (reference sequence). Trimming cost V 4 bases and J 9 bases; bases outside gene matches: 27. Here the CDR3 DNA reads TGTGCCAGTAGTACGCGCGGGGGGTCTAGCGGGAGTAGGATCAACAATTTTGAGCAGTTCTTC. Translating gives CASSTRGGSSGSRINNFEQFF. The variable domain in full, with the rest retrieved from reference TRBV19 and TRBJ2-1, is DGGITQSPKYLFRKEGQNVTLSCEQNLNHDAMYWYRQDPGQGLRLIYYSQIVNDFQKGDIAEGYSVSREKKESFPLTVTSAQKNPTAFYLCASSTRGGSSGSRINNFEQFFGPGTRLTVL.

This clone was seen just once. The chain is built from TRBV6-4 and TRBJ2-3; D may match TRBD1 or TRBD2 (5 bases each). V lost 6 bases and J lost 3, with 22 bases in between. This CDR3 contains 17 residues. Germline CDR1 reads MRHNA; CDR2 reads SNTAGT. The CDR3 DNA reads as TGTGCCAGCAGCGCCAACGGTGGGGGAGTGGGAACAGATACGCAGTATTTT. It codes for CASSANGGGVGTDTQYF.

The rearrangement joins TRBV30 to TRBJ2-5; TRBD2 might be the D (6 bases). CDR3 length: 13 amino acids. The V gene's germline CDR1 is GTSNPN and CDR2 SVGIG (reference sequence). Deletions cut 8 bases from V and 4 bases from J, with 17 bases between. The CDR3, as DNA: TGTGCCACCCTCGTAACGGGAGCAGAGACCCAGTACTTC. Translating gives CATLVTGAETQYF.

This rearrangement joins TRBV4-3 to TRBJ1-5; D gene unclear. CDR3 length: 14 amino acids. Germline loops: CDR1 LGHNA, CDR2 YSLEER. Trimming pared 0 bases from V and 7 bases from J, leaving 10 bases between. As DNA, the CDR3 is TGCGCCAGCAGCCAAGACACGCCCGGGCAGCCCCAGCATTTT. Amino acids: CASSQDTPGQPQHF.

The chain employs TRBV6-5 and TRBJ2-1; no clear D. The V end lost 6 bases, the J end lost 6 bases, and 9 bases lay between the germline ends. Germline CDR1 reads MNHEY; CDR2 reads SVGAGI. The CDR3 totals 12 residues. CDR3 in DNA: TGTGCCAGCAGGACCGTTTCCAATGAGCAGTTCTTC. Amino acids: CASRTVSNEQFF.

The chain couples TRBV9 to TRBJ1-2; maybe TRBD1 (6 bases). The CDR3 is 18 residues long. CDR1 SGDLS and CDR2 YYNGEE come from the germline V gene. V was pared by 3 bases and J by 4 bases, with 25 bases between. This CDR3 is CASSDSSVATGERYGYTF. In DNA form, the CDR3 reads TGTGCCAGCAGCGATTCCTCAGTGGCGACAGGCGAACGCTATGGCTACACCTTC.

The chain has TRBV4-1 and TRBJ2-6; no reliable D call. CDR3 size: 17 residues. V was pared by 0 bases and J by 0 bases, with 9 bases between. The germline V gene encodes CDR1 MGHRA and CDR2 YSYEKL. In DNA, the CDR3 is TGCGCCAGCAGCCAAGATTCTAGGAGCTCTGGGGCCAACGTCCTGACTTTC. It translates to CASSQDSRSSGANVLTF.

The chain is built from TRBV2 and TRBJ2-4; 10 bases align to TRBD1. This CDR3 has 15 amino acids. Germline V lookup: CDR1 SNHLY, CDR2 FYNNEI. J was trimmed by 0 bases and V by 6 bases; bases with no gene match: 2. DNA for the CDR3: TGTGCCAGCAGCGGGACAGGGGTAGCCAAAAACATTCAGTACTTC. Translating it yields CASSGTGVAKNIQYF.

The chain uses TRBV4-1 and TRBJ2-5; TRBD1 matches at 7 bases. Judging by the DNA end, TRBJ2-7 fits better; the J call may be wrong. Germline V gene data show CDR1 as MGHRA and CDR2 as YSYEKL. CDR3 length equals 15 residues. CDR3 in amino acids: CASSRGQDSSYEQYF. In DNA form, the CDR3 reads TGCGCCAGCAGCCGAGGACAGGATAGCTCCTACGAGCAGTACTTC.

V and J are TRBV7-9 and TRBJ2-5; D is unclear. CDR3 length: 14 amino acids. Germline loops: CDR1 SEHNR, CDR2 FQNEAQ (reference sequence). The V and J ends lost 5 bases and 4 bases respectively, with 14 bases between them. CDR3 residues: CASSPQLLTETQYF. In nucleotides, the CDR3 is TGTGCCAGCAGCCCGCAATTACTAACAGAGACCCAGTACTTC.

The CDR3 sequence: CASSFFRQANYGYTF. CDR3 nucleotides: TGTGCCAGCAGCTTTTTTCGGCAGGCTAACTATGGCTACACCTTC. The rearrangement links TRBV11-2 to TRBJ1-2; D remains ambiguous. The CDR3 is made up of 15 amino acids. V shed 3 bases and J shed 0 bases, with 11 bases lying between them. Germline-derived CDR1 and CDR2 are SGHAT and FQNNGV.

This chain uses TRBV28 with TRBJ2-7, with no clear D. CDR3 length: 14 amino acids. Germline values: CDR1 MDHEN, CDR2 SYDVKM. With 1 base removed from V and 5 bases from J, the gap between germline ends came to 12 bases. The DNA of the CDR3 is TGTGCCAGCAGTTTATTAGGTAGCTACCACGAGCAGTACTTC. Residues: CASSLLGSYHEQYF.